Each of the 3 T cell receptor beta chains below was sequenced from the same sample in a study of T cell clones after liver transplantation (dated by TCRdb to between 2018 and 2021). The library was generated by the immunoSEQ multiplex PCR assay. Not all clones reach the TCRdb copy of this immuneACCESS table, which keeps in-frame sequences only. Checked studies attribute under half of the gap to unresolved V genes and leave the rest unexplained. This sample has just over 80,000 clones in its table, and nearly 85% of those were observed once. The ten largest account for less than 0.6% of the sample. Source: CD4+ T cells from blood, taken approximately 3.5 years after liver transplant. These receptors all come from a human patient who received a liver transplant. Post transplant, some T cells may arise from the graft donor.

The V call is TRBV19, the J call TRBJ2-2; D is perhaps TRBD2 (7 bases). Per germline, CDR1 LNHDA and CDR2 SQIVND (reference sequence). Trimming removed 6 bases at V and 7 bases at J, with 15 bases between. This CDR3 region has 14 residues. In DNA form, the CDR3 reads TGTGCCAGTAGGAGATGGGAGGGGGTCGGGGAGCTGTTTTTT. This encodes CASRRWEGVGELFF.

The chain uses TRBV5-1 and TRBJ2-1; 9 nucleotides align to TRBD2. After removal of 1 base from V and 8 bases from J, the junction contained 19 bases not matched to a gene. The CDR3 totals 19 residues. Germline V gene lookup returns CDR1 SGHRS and CDR2 YFSETQ. The CDR3 sequence: CASSLKLSSAGGPGDEQFF. CDR3 sequence (DNA): TGCGCCAGCAGCTTGAAGTTGTCGAGTGCGGGAGGGCCGGGGGATGAGCAGTTCTTC. Based on the CDR3 plus reference TRBV5-1 and TRBJ2-1, the full variable domain is KAGVTQTPRYLIKTRGQQVTLSCSPISGHRSVSWYQQTPGQGLQFLFEYFSETQRNKGNFPGRFSGRQFSNSRSEMNVSTLELGDSALYLCASSLKLSSAGGPGDEQFFGPGTRLTVL.

The V gene is TRBV2, the J gene TRBJ2-7; D could derive from TRBD1 or TRBD2 (6 bases each). CDR1 is SNHLY and CDR2 is FYNNEI in the germline V gene. The CDR3 extends over 14 amino acids. Trimming cost V 8 bases and J 0 bases, with 14 bases left between them. CDR3 protein: CASGRGQRSYEQYF. CDR3 nucleotides: TGTGCCAGCGGGCGGGGACAACGCTCCTACGAGCAGTACTTC.